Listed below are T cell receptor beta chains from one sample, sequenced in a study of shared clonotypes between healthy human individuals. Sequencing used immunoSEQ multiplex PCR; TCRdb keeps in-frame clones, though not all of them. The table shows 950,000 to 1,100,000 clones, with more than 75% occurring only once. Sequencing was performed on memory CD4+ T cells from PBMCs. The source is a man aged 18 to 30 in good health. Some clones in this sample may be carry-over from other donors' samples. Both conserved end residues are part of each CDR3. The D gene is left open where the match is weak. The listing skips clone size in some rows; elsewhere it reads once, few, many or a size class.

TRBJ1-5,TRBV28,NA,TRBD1,TGTGCCAGCAGGACCGACAGGGGGCGCGGACAGCCCCAGCATTTT,CASRTDRGRGQPQHF
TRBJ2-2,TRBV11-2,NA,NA,TGTGCCAGCAGCCTTGGAGGGGGTGGCGGGGAGCTGTTTTTT,CASSLGGGGGELFF
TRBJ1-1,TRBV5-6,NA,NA,TGTGCCAGCAGCTTGGAGGGGTTCGACACTGAAGCTTTCTTT,CASSLEGFDTEAFF
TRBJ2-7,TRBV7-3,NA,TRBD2,TGTGCCAGCAGCTTAGACCGACCGAAGACTAGCGGGAAGATCTACGAGCAGTACTTC,CASSLDRPKTSGKIYEQYF
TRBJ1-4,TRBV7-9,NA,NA,TGTGCCAGCAGCTTAGGCACAGGGGAAAAACTGTTTTTT,CASSLGTGEKLFF
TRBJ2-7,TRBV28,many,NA,TGTGCCAGCCAAGACGGGCGAACCTACGAGCAGTACTTC,CASQDGRTYEQYF
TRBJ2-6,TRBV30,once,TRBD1,TGTGCCTGGTCAGGCAGGGGGATTGGTATGTATGGGGCCAACGTCCTGACTTTC,CAWSGRGIGMYGANVLTF
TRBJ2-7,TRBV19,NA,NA,TGTGCCAGTAGTAGGACAGCGAGGGGCGAGCAGTACTTC,CASSRTARGEQYF
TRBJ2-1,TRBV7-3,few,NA,TGTGCCAGCAGCTTTACTAGCAATGAGCAGTTCTTC,CASSFTSNEQFF
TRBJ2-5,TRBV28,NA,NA,TGTGCCAGCAGTTTAATCGGTAAGTCGAGGGGAGAAGAGACCCAGTACTTC,CASSLIGKSRGEETQYF
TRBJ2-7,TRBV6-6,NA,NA,TGTGCCAGCAGGGAATGGGGGTACGAGCAGTACTTC,CASREWGYEQYF
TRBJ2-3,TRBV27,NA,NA,TGTGCCAGCAGTTCAGCCCGGGAAGATACGCAGTATTTT,CASSSAREDTQYF
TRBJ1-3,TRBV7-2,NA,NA,TGTGCCAGCAGCTTACAAAACTCTGGAAACACCATATATTTT,CASSLQNSGNTIYF
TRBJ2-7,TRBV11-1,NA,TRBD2,TGTGCCAGCAGTCGCCTAGACATGGCGGGAGACTACGAGCAGTACTTC,CASSRLDMAGDYEQYF
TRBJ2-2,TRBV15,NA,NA,TGTGCCACCAGCAGAGGATACACCGGGGAGCTGTTTTTT,CATSRGYTGELFF
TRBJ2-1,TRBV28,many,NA,TGTGCCAGCAGTTTAGTTTCCAGGCACAATGAGCAGTTCTTC,CASSLVSRHNEQFF
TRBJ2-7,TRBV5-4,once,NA,TGTGCCAGCAGCACAGATAATTATTGGAACGAGCAGTACTTC,CASSTDNYWNEQYF
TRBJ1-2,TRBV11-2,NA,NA,TGTGCCAGCAGCTTATCGGAATATGGCTACACCTTC,CASSLSEYGYTF
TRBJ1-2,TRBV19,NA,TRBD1,TGTGCCAGTAGTATTACGGGACAGCCGCGGGGTGGCTACACCTTC,CASSITGQPRGGYTF
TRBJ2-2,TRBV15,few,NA,TGTGCCACTAGACCAAACACCGGGGAGCTGTTTTTT,CATRPNTGELFF
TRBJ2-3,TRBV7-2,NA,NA,TGTGCCAGCAGCTTAGTAGTGGAGGGGAATACGCAGTATTTT,CASSLVVEGNTQYF
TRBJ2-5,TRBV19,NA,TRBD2,TGTGCCAGCGCGGGGCTAGCGGGTCTGCCGCAAGAGACCCAGTACTTC,CASAGLAGLPQETQYF
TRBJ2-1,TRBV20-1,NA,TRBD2,TGCAGTGCTAGAGGAGCGGGAGACCCGTTCTTC,CSARGAGDPFF
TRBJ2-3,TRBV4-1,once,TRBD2,TGCGCCAGCAGCCTCTCCGGTGCGGGGGGCGCAGATACGCAGTATTTT,CASSLSGAGGADTQYF
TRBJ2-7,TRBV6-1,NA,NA,TGTGCCAGCATCCCCGGAGGGATCACCTACGAGCAGTACTTC,CASIPGGITYEQYF
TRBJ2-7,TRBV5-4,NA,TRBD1,TGTGCCAGCAGCTACGGACAGGGAATCCCCCACGAGCAGTACTTC,CASSYGQGIPHEQYF
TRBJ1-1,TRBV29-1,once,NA,TGCAGTGCTCGAGGGGTTATGAACACTGAAGCTTTCTTT,CSARGVMNTEAFF
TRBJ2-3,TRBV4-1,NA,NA,TGCGCCAGCAGCCAGGAACCCGGAGATACGCAGTATTTT,CASSQEPGDTQYF
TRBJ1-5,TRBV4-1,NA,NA,TGCGCCAGCAGCCAAGGAGGCGGGGACATCCGGAATCAGCCCCAGCATTTT,CASSQGGGDIRNQPQHF
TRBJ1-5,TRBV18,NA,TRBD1,TGTGCCAGCTCCCTAGTTGGTCAGGGACAGCAGCCCCAGCATTTT,CASSLVGQGQQPQHF
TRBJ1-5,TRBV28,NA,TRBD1,TGTGCCAGCAGCGGGACAGGGCCCCAGCCCCAGCATTTT,CASSGTGPQPQHF
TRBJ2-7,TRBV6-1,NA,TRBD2,TGTGCCAGCAGTGAAACTAGCGGGAGTATCAAGCAGTACTTC,CASSETSGSIKQYF
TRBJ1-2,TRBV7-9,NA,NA,TGTGCCAGCAGCTTTGGACCGACTAACTATGGCTACACCTTC,CASSFGPTNYGYTF
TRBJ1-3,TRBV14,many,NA,TGTGCCAGCAGCCCTTCAAGCTCTGGAAACACCATATATTTT,CASSPSSSGNTIYF
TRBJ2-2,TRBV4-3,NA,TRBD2,TGCGCCAGCAGCCAAGAGCCACTAGCGGGAGGTCTCGGGGAGCTGTTTTTT,CASSQEPLAGGLGELFF
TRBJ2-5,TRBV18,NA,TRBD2,TGTGCCAGCTCACCACCTAGCGGGGCTCAAGAGACCCAGTACTTC,CASSPPSGAQETQYF
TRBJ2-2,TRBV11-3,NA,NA,TGTGCCAGCAGCCCAGGTCCGGGGACCCTGAACACCGGGGAGCTGTTTTTT,CASSPGPGTLNTGELFF
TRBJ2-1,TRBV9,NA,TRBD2,TGTGCCAGCAGCGTAGCCCCTACTAGCGGGAGGGCCGGAGAGCAGTTCTTC,CASSVAPTSGRAGEQFF
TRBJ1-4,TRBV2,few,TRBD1,TGTGCCAGCAGGGACAGGGGGGTTGAAAAACTGTTTTTT,CASRDRGVEKLFF
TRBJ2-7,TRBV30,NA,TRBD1,TGTGCCCTGGAGATGACAGGGGCAAAGGACGAGCAGTACTTC,CALEMTGAKDEQYF
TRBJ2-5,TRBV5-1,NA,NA,TGCGCCAGCAGCCCAGTAGGTCCAGGAGAGACCCAGTACTTC,CASSPVGPGETQYF
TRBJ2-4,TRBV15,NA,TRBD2,TGTGCCACCAGCAGGAGCGGGGAAGTAGCCAAAAACATTCAGTACTTC,CATSRSGEVAKNIQYF
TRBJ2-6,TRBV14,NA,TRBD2,TGTGCCAGCAGCCATTCACTAGCGGGAGGGTCTGGGGCCAACGTCCTGACTTTC,CASSHSLAGGSGANVLTF
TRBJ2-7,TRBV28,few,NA,TGTGCCAGCAGTTCTGTTGACTCCTACGAGCAGTACTTC,CASSSVDSYEQYF
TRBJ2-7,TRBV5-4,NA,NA,TGTGCCAGCAGCTCATCGAGGGTTGGCTCCTACGAGCAGTACTTC,CASSSSRVGSYEQYF
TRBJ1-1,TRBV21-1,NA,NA,TGTGCCAGCAGCAAAGACAATAAGGCAACCTTCTTT,CASSKDNKATFF
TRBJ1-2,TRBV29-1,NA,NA,TGCAGCGCCCCGTCATCGGCAACAGCCCGGGGCTATGGCTACACCTTC,CSAPSSATARGYGYTF
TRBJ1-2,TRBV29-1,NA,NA,TGCAGCGTTGTGGGGGGCGCGAAGGCCCTAAACTATGGCTACACCTTC,CSVVGGAKALNYGYTF
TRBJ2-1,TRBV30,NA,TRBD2,TGTGCCTGGAGTTGGATGATAGCGGGGTACAATGAGCAGTTCTTC,CAWSWMIAGYNEQFF
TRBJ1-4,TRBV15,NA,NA,TGTGCCACCAGCAGAGATATTGGACCGGGCCCTAATGAAAAACTGTTTTTT,CATSRDIGPGPNEKLFF
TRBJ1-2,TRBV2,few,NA,TGTGCCAGCAGCGACTTTTGGACTCGAGAGGGCTACACCTTC,CASSDFWTREGYTF
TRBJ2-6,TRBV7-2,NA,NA,TGTGCCAGCAGCTTAGAACCCCCAGGAATAGTCTCTGGGGCCAACGTCCTGACTTTC,CASSLEPPGIVSGANVLTF
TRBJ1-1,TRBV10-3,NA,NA,TGTGCCATCAGTGATGACGGCAGGGTAGGGTACACTGAAGCTTTCTTT,CAISDDGRVGYTEAFF
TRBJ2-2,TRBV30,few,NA,TGTGCCTGGAGTGTAACAGAGACCGGGGAGCTGTTTTTT,CAWSVTETGELFF
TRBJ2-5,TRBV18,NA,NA,TGTGCCAGCGCTACAGGGTTGGGGATGGAGACCCAGTACTTC,CASATGLGMETQYF